These 23 T cell receptor beta chains originate from one sample sequenced in a study of blood T cells in healthy people across ages. PCR was performed a second time for about 7 to 12 cycles using a sample-barcoded 5' primer and a J-beta primer mix. TCRdb re-analysed the 5' RACE reads in MiXCR, keeping a single row per CDR3 protein. In the table there are nearly 800,000 distinct CDR3 sequences, 56% of which are singletons. The sequencing sample was made of blood. The origin of the receptors is a man aged 35 to 55 in good health.

This chain links TRBV28 with TRBJ2-7, with TRBD2 matching 8 bases. With V trimmed by 3 bases and J by 4 bases, 5 bases remained unmatched. The CDR3 is 14 amino acids. The germline V gene encodes CDR1 MDHEN and CDR2 SYDVKM. DNA for the CDR3: TGTGCCAGCAGTTTTACTAGCGGCCTTTACGAGCAGTACTTC. Its translation: CASSFTSGLYEQYF.

The chain recombines TRBV2 with TRBJ1-2, with D maybe TRBD1 (6 bases). The CDR3 length is 14 residues. V lost 3 bases to trimming and J lost 7 bases, with 15 bases between them. Germline lookup yields CDR1 SNHLY and CDR2 FYNNEI. CDR3 nucleotides: TGTGCCAGCAGTGAGGGACATGCGGGGGCTGGCTACACCTTC. This sequence encodes CASSEGHAGAGYTF. The full variable domain, in which reference TRBV2 and TRBJ1-2 provide the parts outside the CDR3, is EPEVTQTPSHQVTQMGQEVILRCVPISNHLYFYWYRQILGQKVEFLVSFYNNEISEKSEIFDDQFSVERPDGSNFTLKIRSTKLEDSAMYFCASSEGHAGAGYTFGSGTRLTVV.

A few counts support this clonotype. This chain uses TRBV29-1 with TRBJ1-2, with D uncertain. Germline CDR1 SQVTM, CDR2 ANQGSEA. V was trimmed by 4 bases and J by 0 bases, leaving 9 bases between them. This CDR3 region has 13 residues. The DNA for the CDR3 is TGCAGCGTTGGGGTGACACCTAACTATGGCTACACCTTC. Protein sequence: CSVGVTPNYGYTF. The full variable domain, with the rest looked up from reference TRBV29-1 and TRBJ1-2, is SAVISQKPSRDICQRGTSLTIQCQVDSQVTMMFWYRQQPGQSLTLIATANQGSEATYESGFVIDKFPISRPNLTFSTLTVSNMSPEDSSIYLCSVGVTPNYGYTFGSGTRLTVV.

This clonotype was recorded a few times. The rearrangement uses TRBV20-1 and TRBJ2-3; 8 positions match TRBD2. With V trimmed by 0 bases and J by 2 bases, 10 bases remained unmatched. The length of the CDR3 is 17 residues. Germline V CDR1 and CDR2: DFQATT, SNEGSKA (reference sequence). The CDR3 spells CSARDRFRGGTTDTQYF. CDR3 coding DNA: TGCAGTGCTAGAGATCGTTTCCGGGGGGGCACCACAGATACGCAGTATTTT.

This clonotype was counted between two and nine times. This chain connects TRBV7-2 to TRBJ1-2, with D uncertain. CDR3 length: 14 residues. Trimming took 3 bases from V and 2 from J, leaving 10 bases between them. Germline V gene sequence: CDR1 SGHTA, CDR2 FQGNSA. The CDR3 bases are TGTGCCAGCAGCTTTAGTTTCGGAAACTATGGCTACACCTTC. Protein product: CASSFSFGNYGYTF.

The gene calls are TRBV4-3 and TRBJ2-2; TRBD1 is a possible D gene (5 bases). This CDR3 comprises 13 residues. CDR1 and CDR2 (germline): LGHNA, YSLEER. Trimming took 0 bases from V and 9 from J, leaving 8 bases between them. The DNA for the CDR3 is TGCGCCAGCAGCCAAGATCCAGGGAGGGAGCTGTTTTTT. This translates into CASSQDPGRELFF.

This chain uses TRBV7-2 with TRBJ2-1; 11 bases map to TRBD2. The CDR3 runs to 16 residues. The V gene end was trimmed by 6 bases and the J gene end by 2 bases; junction bases not matched to a gene: 6. CDR1 and CDR2 from the germline V gene are SGHTA and FQGNSA. In nucleotides, the CDR3 is TGTGCCAGCAGGATTAGCGGGAGGGTCCCCTACAATGAGCAGTTCTTC. Amino acid sequence: CASRISGRVPYNEQFF.

This clonotype was observed a few times. CDR3 nucleotides: TGTGCCAGCAGCTTAAGTAGGGACAGCGAAGCTTTCTTT. It translates to CASSLSRDSEAFF. V is TRBV7-3 and J is TRBJ1-1, with TRBD1 identical over 7 bases. J lost 8 bases, V lost 1 base, and 4 bases had no gene match. Germline assignment: CDR1 SGHTA and CDR2 FQGTGA. The CDR3 length is 13 residues.

This clonotype was seen only a few times. This chain uses TRBV12-3 or TRBV12-4 with TRBJ2-4; D uncertain. V was trimmed by 6 bases and J by 3 bases, leaving 9 bases between them. The CDR3 runs to 13 residues. CDR3 in amino acids: CASSLAVKNIQYF. CDR3 nucleotides: TGTGCCAGCAGCCTGGCGGTCAAAAACATTCAGTACTTC.

This clonotype was detected a few times. The gene calls are TRBV12-1 and TRBJ2-5; TRBD1 reflects the table's D call only, with no check against the DNA. TRBV12-1 is reported as a pseudogene. The length of the CDR3 is 16 residues. The CDR3 sequence is CASSFSSGGGQETQYF. The DNA of the CDR3 is TGTGCCAGCAGCTTTTCGTCAGGGGGCGGACAAGAGACCCAGTACTTT.

This clonotype was picked up a small number of times. V and J are TRBV28 and TRBJ2-1; 9 positions agree with TRBD1. The length of the CDR3 is 15 residues. The germline gives CDR1 MDHEN, CDR2 SYDVKM. Trimming at V came to 5 bases and at J to 8 bases, leaving 10 bases not matched to a gene. CDR3 loop: CASSRTGTGNHEQFF. The CDR3 nucleotides are TGTGCCAGCAGTCGAACCGGGACAGGGAACCATGAGCAGTTCTTC. The whole variable domain, filled in from reference TRBV28 and TRBJ2-1, reads DVKVTQSSRYLVKRTGEKVFLECVQDMDHENMFWYRQDPGLGLRLIYFSYDVKMKEKGDIPEGYSVSREKKERFSLILESASTNQTSMYLCASSRTGTGNHEQFFGPGTRLTVL.

CDR3 sequence reads: CSAGGTVYYEQYF. CDR3 DNA: TGCAGTGCTGGGGGGACAGTATACTACGAGCAGTACTTC. The chain recombines TRBV20-1 with TRBJ2-7; D is possibly TRBD1 (7 bases). The germline V and J ends were trimmed by 5 bases and 3 bases, with 14 bases remaining between them. Germline CDR1 is DFQATT and CDR2 is SNEGSKA (reference sequence). The CDR3 extends over 13 amino acids.

This clonotype appeared a single time. This chain links TRBV2 with TRBJ2-1, with TRBD1 matching over 10 bases. The J segment lost 12 bases and the V segment lost 6 bases, leaving 14 bases of the junction unmatched. The CDR3 sequence is 15 residues long. Germline V CDR1 and CDR2: SNHLY, FYNNEI. CDR3 DNA: TGTGCCAGCAGACGAAGACAGGGGGCCACAGATACGCAGTTCTTC. Translation: CASRRRQGATDTQFF.

V and J are TRBV12-3 or TRBV12-4 and TRBJ1-1; D gene uncertain. This CDR3 comprises 14 residues. V dropped 3 bases and J dropped 0 bases, with 8 bases sitting between them. The CDR3 bases are TGTGCCAGCAGTTTTAAGGGCTTGAACACTGAAGCTTTCTTT. This gives the protein CASSFKGLNTEAFF.

This chain joins TRBV7-2 and TRBJ1-4; 8 bases are shared with TRBD1. This CDR3 region has 16 residues. In germline, CDR1 is SGHTA, CDR2 FQGNSA. Trimming at V came to 0 bases and at J to 3 bases, leaving 3 bases not matched to a gene. The CDR3 reads CASSLAPTGANEKLFF. CDR3 bases: TGTGCCAGCAGCTTAGCGCCGACAGGGGCTAATGAAAAACTGTTTTTT.

Comment on this clonotype: Mismatch with germline at one junction end may stem from a read error. This rearrangement joins TRBV10-3 to TRBJ2-6, with TRBD1 matching 11 bases. This CDR3 region has 18 residues. Germline V lookup: CDR1 ENHRY, CDR2 SYGVKD. The CDR3 nucleotides read TGTGTCATCAGCGAGGGACAGGGGGAGGTTGTTGGGGCCAACGTCCTGACTTTC. Amino acids: CVISEGQGEVVGANVLTF.

For this clonotype: One junction end does not reproduce the germline sequence, and a read error may be involved. The V gene is TRBV29-1, the J gene TRBJ2-3; D may match TRBD1 or TRBD2 (5 bases each). Germline V gene lookup returns CDR1 SQVTM and CDR2 ANQGSEA. The CDR3 consists of 15 residues. The CDR3 bases are TGCAGCGTAGAAGGGACCCAAGGAGGCACAGATACGCAGTATTTT. It codes for CSVEGTQGGTDTQYF.

This clonotype was seen a handful of times. The rearrangement uses TRBV20-1 and TRBJ2-5; no reliable D call. The V and J ends lost 2 bases and 1 base respectively, with 14 bases between them. Germline CDR1 is DFQATT and CDR2 is SNEGSKA (reference sequence). The CDR3 runs 15 residues. CDR3 in DNA: TGCAGTGCTAGAAAAAGATCGGGTCTCCAAGAGACCCAGTACTTC. Its protein product is CSARKRSGLQETQYF.

The V call is TRBV7-2, the J call TRBJ2-2; possibly TRBD1 for D (5 bases). Between the trimmed V and J ends, which lost 4 bases and 14 bases, there was a span of 11 bases. This CDR3 has 11 amino acids. Germline values: CDR1 SGHTA, CDR2 FQGNSA. The CDR3 region has the DNA TGTACCAGCAGCTCGCGACAGAGTCTGTTTTTT. Its protein is CTSSSRQSLFF.

As for this clonotype: The junction and the germline gene differ at one end; a read error may be behind it. The V call is TRBV7-2, the J call TRBJ1-5; D is perhaps TRBD1 (5 bases). Per germline, CDR1 SGHTA and CDR2 FQGNSA. This CDR3 has 15 amino acids. The CDR3 spells CASTLWEGSNQPQHF. CDR3 DNA sequence: TGTGCCAGCACCTTATGGGAGGGGAGCAATCAGCCCCAGCATTTT.

This chain connects TRBV2 to TRBJ2-2; D possibly corresponds to TRBD1 (6 bases). Trimming left V 3 bases short and J 4 bases short, with 21 bases between. Germline V gene sequence: CDR1 SNHLY, CDR2 FYNNEI. The CDR3 sequence is 18 residues long. The CDR3 here is CASSDLGGRQQSTGELFF. The CDR3 DNA follows: TGTGCCAGCAGTGACTTAGGGGGTCGGCAACAATCCACCGGGGAGCTGTTTTTT.

This chain uses TRBV11-2 with TRBJ2-3, with D possibly being TRBD1 (6 bases). Germline CDR1 SGHAT, CDR2 FQNNGV. The CDR3 runs 16 residues. Trimming removed 5 bases at V and 3 bases at J, with 18 bases between. The CDR3 DNA reads as TGTGCCAGCAGCCACATCCCCAGGGGTGGGACAGATACGCAGTATTTT. This codes for CASSHIPRGGTDTQYF.

This clonotype was seen only a few times. This chain joins TRBV7-2 and TRBJ2-7; D could derive from TRBD1 or TRBD2 (5 bases each). Trimming took off 6 bases at V and 2 bases at J, with 17 bases between the two ends. This CDR3 region has 15 residues. Germline loops: CDR1 SGHTA, CDR2 FQGNSA. Here the CDR3 DNA reads TGTGCCAGCAGTCCCGGGGCATCAAGAGCCTACGAGCAGTACTTC. It is translated as CASSPGASRAYEQYF.